This record covers a single TCR beta chain. Antigen specificity is unknown. Only in-frame clones appear in the TCRdb table, and some are missing; sequencing was by immunoSEQ multiplex PCR. The sample lists some 45,000 clones; roughly three quarters were seen once. These data come from a study of radiotherapy plus CTLA-4 blockade in lung cancer. About the study: Around 19% of enrolled patients responded objectively, and 25% to 40% had disease control. General observations from the study: In blood, TCR clones derived from the tumor expanded after radiotherapy plus ipilimumab. The best predictor of response was reported to be early blood T cell clone dynamics, with interferon-beta.

V was trimmed by 0 bases and J by 0 bases, leaving 8 bases between them. The V gene's germline CDR1 is PRHDT and CDR2 FYEKMQ (reference sequence). This CDR3 is 15 amino acids long. This specimen consisted of peripheral blood, obtained from a patient treated with radiotherapy plus ipilimumab. The chain recombines TRBV13 with TRBJ1-2; D is unresolved. The clonotype was recovered from a human donor with non-small cell lung cancer who had stable disease on radiotherapy plus ipilimumab. CDR3 DNA sequence: TGTGCCAGCAGCTTAGGAAAAAGGACTAACTATGGCTACACCTTC. It yields the protein CASSLGKRTNYGYTF.